This passage covers 18 T cell receptor beta chains from one sample sequenced in a study of blood T cell repertoires in COVID-19. Some clones are missing from TCRdb's copy, which holds only in-frame ones; the method was immunoSEQ multiplex PCR. The sample holds roughly 150,000 clones, roughly 88% seen once. Sequencing used peripheral blood. These TCRs come from a woman aged 45-59 years in a cohort sampled during active or convalescent COVID-19.

The V call is TRBV6-2 or TRBV6-3, the J call TRBJ1-6, with TRBD1 as a possible D gene (5 bases). The V gene's germline CDR1 is MNHEY and CDR2 SVGEGT. The CDR3 extends over 15 amino acids. The V end was cut by 6 bases, the J end by 7 bases, with 16 bases between. The CDR3 is CASSLMGPKNSPLHF. The DNA for the CDR3 is TGTGCCAGCAGCCTCATGGGGCCGAAAAATTCACCCCTCCACTTT.

The rearrangement links TRBV28 to TRBJ2-1; the match to TRBD2 covers 8 bases. V shed 6 bases and J 7 bases; nucleotides not matched to a gene: 17. Germline CDR1 is MDHEN and CDR2 is SYDVKM. The CDR3 length is 17 residues. In DNA, the CDR3 is TGTGCCAGCAGCCTCGGAGGGGACGGGGGGGGCTGGAATGAGCAGTTCTTC. Its protein is CASSLGGDGGGWNEQFF.

This clone showed up just once. The chain is built from TRBV5-4 and TRBJ2-6; TRBD1 aligns across 7 bases. The CDR3 runs 15 residues. Germline assignment: CDR1 SGHNT and CDR2 YYREEE (reference sequence). J lost 4 bases, V lost 2 bases, and 3 bases had no gene match. CDR3 residues: CASSLGGSGANVLTF. CDR3 coding DNA: TGTGCCAGCAGCTTAGGGGGCTCCGGGGCCAACGTCCTGACTTTC.

V is TRBV19 and J is TRBJ2-3; 11 bases are shared with TRBD2. CDR3 size: 15 residues. CDR1 and CDR2 (germline): LNHDA, SQIVND (reference sequence). V dropped 10 bases and J dropped 7; count of bases not matched to a gene: 13. The DNA for the CDR3 is TGTGCCACCTTATCATCTAGCGGGGGGCCGTATACGCAGTATTTT. It codes for CATLSSSGGPYTQYF.

The chain couples TRBV23-1 to TRBJ2-4, with D perhaps matching TRBD1 (6 bases). TRBV23-1 is an ORF, and what it does is uncertain. This CDR3 has 16 amino acids. With 2 bases removed from V and 5 bases from J, the gap between germline ends came to 16 bases. Written as DNA, the CDR3 is TGCGCCAGCAGTCAACCCGGCAGGGGCTTCGAAAACATTCAGTACTTC. Amino acid sequence: CASSQPGRGFENIQYF.

The CDR3, as DNA: TGTGCCAGCAGCTCCGACAGGGGGAGAGGCTACACCTTC. Protein product: CASSSDRGRGYTF. This sequence joins TRBV11-2 and TRBJ1-2; 9 bases are shared with TRBD1. CDR1 SGHAT and CDR2 FQNNGV come from the germline V gene. The J segment lost 8 bases and the V segment lost 4 bases, leaving 5 bases of the junction unmatched. The length of the CDR3 is 13 residues.

DNA for the CDR3: TGTGCCAGTAGTAACCCGGGGGGGCAGTCGAGAGAGACCCAGTACTTC. Translation: CASSNPGGQSRETQYF. This chain joins TRBV19 and TRBJ2-5; 8 bases agree with TRBD2. CDR3 size: 16 residues. V lost 4 bases to trimming and J lost 4 bases; unmatched junction nucleotides: 11. Per the germline V gene, CDR1 is LNHDA and CDR2 is SQIVND (reference sequence).

The J gene is TRBJ2-2, the V gene TRBV11-2; TRBD1 might be the D (6 bases). This CDR3 contains 16 residues. CDR1 is SGHAT and CDR2 is FQNNGV in the germline V gene. With 6 bases removed from V and 0 bases from J, the gap between germline ends came to 14 bases. The CDR3 spells CASRPTGTTNTGELFF. CDR3 bases: TGTGCCAGCAGACCCACCGGGACAACGAACACCGGGGAGCTGTTTTTT.

The CDR3 here is CSVVAGSTEQYF. The CDR3 DNA is TGCAGCGTTGTAGCTGGGAGTACCGAGCAGTACTTC. This chain links TRBV29-1 with TRBJ2-7; D is perhaps TRBD2 (5 bases). With 4 bases removed from V and 6 bases from J, the gap between germline ends came to 13 bases. From germline, CDR1 is SQVTM and CDR2 ANQGSEA. The CDR3 length is 12 residues.

The V call is TRBV12-3 or TRBV12-4, the J call TRBJ1-6; no clear D gene. This CDR3 contains 13 residues. Trimming removed 1 base from V and 10 bases from J, with 8 bases in between. Here the CDR3 reads CASSLGGNSPLHF. CDR3 DNA sequence: TGTGCCAGCAGTTTAGGAGGAAACTCACCCCTCCACTTT.

This sequence joins TRBV7-3 and TRBJ2-3, with a tentative D call TRBD2 (7 bases). There are 16 residues in the CDR3. Germline CDR1 and CDR2: SGHTA and FQGTGA. Between the trimmed V and J ends, which lost 5 bases and 5 bases, there was a span of 20 bases. CDR3 loop: CASSPALGGLRDTQYF. CDR3 DNA sequence: TGTGCCAGCAGCCCCGCCCTCGGGGGGCTCAGAGATACGCAGTATTTT.

The chain uses TRBV12-3 or TRBV12-4 and TRBJ2-5; a weak D match, TRBD1 (5 bases). The V and J ends lost 3 bases and 7 bases respectively, with 6 bases between them. The CDR3 sequence is 11 residues long. CDR3 amino acids: CASSFGATQYF. The CDR3 nucleotides read TGTGCCAGCAGTTTTGGGGCGACCCAGTACTTC.

V is TRBV18 and J is TRBJ1-3; 8 bases map to TRBD1. There are 16 residues in the CDR3. V was clipped by 5 bases and J by 0 bases; unmatched bases: 6. Germline V gene lookup returns CDR1 KGHSH and CDR2 LQKENI. CDR3 DNA: TGTGCCAGCTCAGGGGGACAGGCCTACTCTGGAAACACCATATATTTT. Protein product: CASSGGQAYSGNTIYF.

The CDR3: CASNLNEQFF. CDR3 in DNA: TGTGCCAGCAATCTGAATGAGCAGTTCTTC. V is TRBV2 and J is TRBJ2-1, with D uncertain. This CDR3 has 10 residues. Per germline, CDR1 SNHLY and CDR2 FYNNEI. Trimming shortened V by 7 bases and J by 7 bases, and 5 bases separated the two germline ends.

The chain has TRBV3-1 (or the pseudogene TRBV3-2) and TRBJ2-5; TRBD2 matches at 9 bases. J was trimmed by 5 bases and V by 1 base; bases with no gene match: 14. The length of the CDR3 is 18 residues. Germline V gene lookup returns CDR1 LGHDT and CDR2 YNNKEL (reference sequence). The CDR3 bases are TGTGCCAGCAGCCAAGGGATGAGCGGGGGGCTCCTATGGGAGACCCAGTACTTC. This encodes CASSQGMSGGLLWETQYF.

The chain joins TRBV3-1 (or the pseudogene TRBV3-2) to TRBJ1-4; 10 nucleotides line up with TRBD1. Germline V gene sequence: CDR1 LGHDT, CDR2 YNNKEL (reference sequence). CDR3 size: 14 residues. J gave up 10 bases and V 4 bases, and 6 bases lay outside the gene matches. This chain's CDR3 is CASSPGQGDGKLFF. DNA for the CDR3: TGTGCCAGCAGCCCTGGACAGGGGGACGGAAAACTGTTTTTT.

The V and J genes are TRBV19 and TRBJ2-7, with TRBD1 as a possible D gene (6 bases). CDR3 size: 14 residues. Germline CDR1 LNHDA, CDR2 SQIVND (reference sequence). Trimming cost V 3 bases and J 2 bases, with 11 bases left between them. The CDR3 sequence is CASSIQTGPYEQYF. The CDR3 DNA reads TGTGCCAGTAGTATCCAAACAGGGCCCTACGAGCAGTACTTC.

The chain uses TRBV30 and TRBJ2-7, with D possibly matching TRBD2 (6 bases). V shed 4 bases and J shed 4 bases, with 14 bases lying between them. This CDR3 has 13 residues. Germline CDR1 GTSNPN, CDR2 SVGIG (reference sequence). In DNA form, the CDR3 reads TGTGCCTGGAACCGTGGGGGAGGATACGAGCAGTACTTC. This translates into CAWNRGGGYEQYF.